This TCR beta chain was identified during a study of T cells in localized non-small cell lung cancer (dated by TCRdb to 2020 to 2021). Background on the whole study: T cell repertoires of 200 to 250 early-stage NSCLC patients were analyzed, with tumors being compared against uninvolved tumor-adjacent lungs. All 240 or so NSCLC patients in the cohort were treatment-naive and had localized lung tumors that were resected. NSCLC patients had a mean age of roughly 66 years, and around 130 were male and around 99 female. Results the study describes overall, beyond this receptor: Uninvolved tumor-adjacent lung showed the highest T cell clonality, higher than tumor, which suggests more focused antigenic responses in the uninvolved tumor-adjacent lung. Because the study design was exploratory, TCR variables were selected using unadjusted p-values without false-discovery rate correction. Multi-region tumor sequencing was not performed, so intratumor heterogeneity could not be excluded. Longer overall survival was associated with higher T cell density in blood, whereas shorter survival was associated with higher clonality in adjacent lung. A median of roughly 60 of the top 100 tumor clones were detected in paired uninvolved adjacent lung, and approximately 28 of these tumor clones were also found among the top 100 clones of the paired uninvolved adjacent lung.

TCR beta CDR3 regions were sequenced from DNA using the immunoSEQ Assay. As for the original processing: To compute T cell density, TCR beta template counts were normalized to usable DNA, which was estimated by amplifying housekeeping genes. Using the preseqR package, richness was estimated by extrapolating to 120,000 templates for tissue samples and 400,000 templates for PBMC samples. Clonality was taken to be one minus Pielou's evenness. Tissue-enriched TCRs were identified by differential abundance testing using productive amino-acid clonotypes, minimum total count 5 and alpha 0.1. Repertoire overlap between compartments was quantified with the Jaccard Index and Morisita Overlap Index. GLIPH clustered TCR beta CDR3s with public tetramer-defined viral CDR3s; viral motifs required at least three viral sequences plus V-gene enrichment. The clones in this table, taken by TCRdb from immuneACCESS, are in-frame only. Not every clone is retained; where verified, under half of the shortfall comes from an unresolved V gene, and the cause of the rest is unknown. Clone size and the V and J calls come from that table; the DNA yielded D and trimming. A total of about 59,000 clones appear in this sample, roughly 92% of them only once. The ten largest make up 15% to 20% of the sample.

Note on this clone: The specificity of this receptor is unknown. No per-base quality is available; no much larger clone lies one base away.

At diagnosis, peripheral blood, uninvolved tumor-adjacent lung and tumor were collected and stored as a combination of fresh-frozen and FFPE material. For TCR repertoire profiling, blood samples were analyzed as peripheral blood mononuclear cells. V is clipped by 0 bases and J by 5 bases, and the sequence between their germline boundaries is 17 bases long. CDR1 and CDR2 were assigned from the germline V gene as SGHRS and YFSETQ. There are 16 amino acids in the CDR3, from cysteine to phenylalanine inclusive. Solely the CDR3 DNA is kept, with 48 bases framed from the first base. This specimen consisted of peripheral blood, obtained before any cancer treatment. The chain couples TRBV5-1 to TRBJ1-2; the D gene identity is not certain. The sequence was collected from a man aged 40-75 years with stage I lung adenocarcinoma. The CDR3 here reads CASSLVGDGPGYGYTF. The nucleotides are TGCGCCAGCAGCTTGGTGGGCGACGGCCCGGGGTATGGCTACACCTTC.